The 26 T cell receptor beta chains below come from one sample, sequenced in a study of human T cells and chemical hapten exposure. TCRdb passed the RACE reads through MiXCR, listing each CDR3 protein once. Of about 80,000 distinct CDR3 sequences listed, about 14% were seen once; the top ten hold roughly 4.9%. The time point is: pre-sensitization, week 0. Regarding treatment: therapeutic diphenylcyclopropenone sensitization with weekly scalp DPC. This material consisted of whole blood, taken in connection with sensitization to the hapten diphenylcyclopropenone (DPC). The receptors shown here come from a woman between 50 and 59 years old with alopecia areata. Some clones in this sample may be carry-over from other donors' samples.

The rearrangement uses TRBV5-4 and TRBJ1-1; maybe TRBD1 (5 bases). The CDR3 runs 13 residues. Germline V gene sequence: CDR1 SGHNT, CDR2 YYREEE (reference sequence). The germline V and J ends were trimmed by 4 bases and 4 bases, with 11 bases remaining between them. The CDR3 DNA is TGTGCCAGCAGCGCTGACAGATCCACTGAAGCTTTCTTT. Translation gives CASSADRSTEAFF. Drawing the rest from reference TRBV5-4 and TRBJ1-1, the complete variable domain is ETGVTQSPTHLIKTRGQQVTLRCSSQSGHNTVSWYQQALGQGPQFIFQYYREEENGRGNFPPRFSGLQFPNYSSELNVNALELDDSALYLCASSADRSTEAFFGQGTRLTVV.

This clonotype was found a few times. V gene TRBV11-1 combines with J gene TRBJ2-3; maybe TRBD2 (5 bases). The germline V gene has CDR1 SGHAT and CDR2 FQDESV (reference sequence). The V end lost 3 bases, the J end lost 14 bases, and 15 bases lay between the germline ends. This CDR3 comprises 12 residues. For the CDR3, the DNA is TGTGCCAGCAGCTTCCGGGATACGGTCGTGTATTTT. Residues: CASSFRDTVVYF.

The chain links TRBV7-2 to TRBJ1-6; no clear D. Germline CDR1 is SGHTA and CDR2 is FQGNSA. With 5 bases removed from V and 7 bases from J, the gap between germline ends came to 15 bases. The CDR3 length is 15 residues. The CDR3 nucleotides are TGTGCCAGCAGCATCCGGGCCAGGCGAAATTCACCCCTCCACTTT. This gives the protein CASSIRARRNSPLHF.

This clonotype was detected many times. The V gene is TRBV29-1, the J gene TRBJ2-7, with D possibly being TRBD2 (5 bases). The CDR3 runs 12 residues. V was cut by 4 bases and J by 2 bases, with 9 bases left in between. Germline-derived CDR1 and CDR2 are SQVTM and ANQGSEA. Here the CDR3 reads CSVGSGAYEQYF. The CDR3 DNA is TGCAGCGTTGGGAGCGGAGCCTACGAGCAGTACTTC.

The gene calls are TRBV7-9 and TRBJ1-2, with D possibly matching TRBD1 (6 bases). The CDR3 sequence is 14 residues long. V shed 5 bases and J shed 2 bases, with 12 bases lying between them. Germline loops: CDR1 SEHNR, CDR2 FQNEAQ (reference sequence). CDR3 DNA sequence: TGTGCCAGCAGCCCAGGGGTCTACAACTATGGCTACACCTTC. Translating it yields CASSPGVYNYGYTF. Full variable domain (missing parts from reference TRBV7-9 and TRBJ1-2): DTGVSQNPRHKITKRGQNVTFRCDPISEHNRLYWYRQTLGQGPEFLTYFQNEAQLEKSRLLSDRFSAERPKGSFSTLEIQRTEQGDSAMYLCASSPGVYNYGYTFGSGTRLTVV.

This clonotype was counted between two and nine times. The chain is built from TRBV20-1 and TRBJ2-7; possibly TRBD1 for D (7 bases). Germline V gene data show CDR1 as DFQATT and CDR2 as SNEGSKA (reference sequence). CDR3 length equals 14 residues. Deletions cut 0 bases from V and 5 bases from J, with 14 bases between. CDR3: CSARDSGGLHEQYF. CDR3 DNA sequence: TGCAGTGCTAGAGACTCAGGGGGGTTGCACGAGCAGTACTTC.

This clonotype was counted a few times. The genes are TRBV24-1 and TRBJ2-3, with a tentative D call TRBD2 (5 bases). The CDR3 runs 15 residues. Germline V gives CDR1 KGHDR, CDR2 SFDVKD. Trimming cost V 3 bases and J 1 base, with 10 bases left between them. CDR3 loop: CATSDPSSGTDTQYF. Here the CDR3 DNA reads TGTGCCACCAGTGATCCTAGTAGCGGCACAGATACGCAGTATTTT.

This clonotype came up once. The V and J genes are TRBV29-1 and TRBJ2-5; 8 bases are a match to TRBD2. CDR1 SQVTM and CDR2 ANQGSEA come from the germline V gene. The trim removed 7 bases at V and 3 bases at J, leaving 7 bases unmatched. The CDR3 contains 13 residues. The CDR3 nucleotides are TGCAGCGCCGGAACTAGCGGAGAAGAGACCCAGTACTTC. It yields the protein CSAGTSGEETQYF. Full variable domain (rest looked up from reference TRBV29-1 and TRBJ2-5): SAVISQKPSRDICQRGTSLTIQCQVDSQVTMMFWYRQQPGQSLTLIATANQGSEATYESGFVIDKFPISRPNLTFSTLTVSNMSPEDSSIYLCSAGTSGEETQYFGPGTRLLVL.

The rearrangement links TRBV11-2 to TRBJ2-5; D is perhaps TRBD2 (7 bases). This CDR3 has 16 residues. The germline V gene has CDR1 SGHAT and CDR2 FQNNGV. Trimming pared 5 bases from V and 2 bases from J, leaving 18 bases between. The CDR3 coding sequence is TGTGCCAGCAGCCCACGGAGGGGGGGGCGTCAAGAGACCCAGTACTTC. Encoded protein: CASSPRRGGRQETQYF.

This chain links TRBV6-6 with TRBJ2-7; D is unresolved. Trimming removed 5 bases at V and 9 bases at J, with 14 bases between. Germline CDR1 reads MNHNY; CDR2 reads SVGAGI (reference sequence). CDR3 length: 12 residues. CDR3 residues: CASSPPGPGQYF. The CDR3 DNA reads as TGTGCCAGCAGTCCCCCAGGTCCCGGGCAGTACTTC.

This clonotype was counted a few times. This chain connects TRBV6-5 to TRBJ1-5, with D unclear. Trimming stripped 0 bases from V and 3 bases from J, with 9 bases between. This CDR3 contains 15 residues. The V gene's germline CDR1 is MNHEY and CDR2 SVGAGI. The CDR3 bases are TGTGCCAGCAGTTACTCAGGGCAGATCAATCAGCCCCAGCATTTT. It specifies CASSYSGQINQPQHF.

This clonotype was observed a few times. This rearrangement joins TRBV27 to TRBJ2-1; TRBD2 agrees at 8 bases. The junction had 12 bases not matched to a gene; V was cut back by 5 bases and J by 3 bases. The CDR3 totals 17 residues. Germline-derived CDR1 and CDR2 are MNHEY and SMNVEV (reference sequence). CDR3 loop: CASSTPGTRRDYNEQFF. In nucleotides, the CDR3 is TGTGCCAGCAGTACCCCCGGGACTAGGAGGGACTACAATGAGCAGTTCTTC.

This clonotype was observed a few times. This chain's CDR3 is CASSLTQAGVGEQFF. Written as DNA, the CDR3 is TGTGCCAGCAGCTTAACCCAGGCAGGGGTAGGGGAGCAGTTCTTC. The chain joins TRBV7-2 to TRBJ2-1; tentatively, D is TRBD1 (6 bases). The ends were cut back, 2 bases at V and 10 bases at J, with 18 bases in the middle. Germline V CDR1 and CDR2: SGHTA, FQGNSA. The CDR3 runs 15 residues.

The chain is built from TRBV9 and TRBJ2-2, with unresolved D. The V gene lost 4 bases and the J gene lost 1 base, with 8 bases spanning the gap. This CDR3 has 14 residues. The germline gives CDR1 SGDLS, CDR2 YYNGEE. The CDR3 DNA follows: TGTGCCAGCAGCTCGTTGGAGAACACCGGGGAGCTGTTTTTT. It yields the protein CASSSLENTGELFF.

The CDR3 spells CSARRQGAGNTIYF. Written as DNA, the CDR3 is TGCAGTGCTCGACGACAGGGGGCTGGAAACACCATATATTTT. The chain has TRBV20-1 and TRBJ1-3, with 9 bases identical to TRBD1. The trim removed 5 bases at V and 2 bases at J, leaving 4 bases unmatched. Germline V gives CDR1 DFQATT, CDR2 SNEGSKA (reference sequence). CDR3 size: 14 residues.

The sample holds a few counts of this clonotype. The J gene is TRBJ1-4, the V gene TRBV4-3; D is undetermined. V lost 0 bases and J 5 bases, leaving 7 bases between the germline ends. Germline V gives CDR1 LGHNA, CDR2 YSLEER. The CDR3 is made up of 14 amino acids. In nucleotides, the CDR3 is TGCGCCAGCAGCCAAGACGCGTGGAATGAAAAACTGTTTTTT. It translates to CASSQDAWNEKLFF.

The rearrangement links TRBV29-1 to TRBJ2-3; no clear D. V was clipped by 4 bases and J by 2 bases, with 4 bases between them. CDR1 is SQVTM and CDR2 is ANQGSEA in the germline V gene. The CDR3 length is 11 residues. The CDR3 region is CSVATTDTQYF. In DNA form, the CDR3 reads TGCAGCGTTGCGACCACAGATACGCAGTATTTT.

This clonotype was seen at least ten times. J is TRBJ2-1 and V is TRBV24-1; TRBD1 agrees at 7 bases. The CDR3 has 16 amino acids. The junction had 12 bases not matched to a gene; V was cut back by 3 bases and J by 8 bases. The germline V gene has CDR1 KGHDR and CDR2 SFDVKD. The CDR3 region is CATSDKNSGGRDEQFF. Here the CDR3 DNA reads TGTGCCACCAGTGATAAAAACTCAGGGGGTCGCGATGAGCAGTTCTTC.

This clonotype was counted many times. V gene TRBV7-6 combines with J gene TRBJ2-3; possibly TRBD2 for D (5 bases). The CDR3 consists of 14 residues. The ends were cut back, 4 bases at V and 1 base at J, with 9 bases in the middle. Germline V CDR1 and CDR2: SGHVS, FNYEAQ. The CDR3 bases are TGTGCCAGCAGCTCCTCAGCGGGCACAGATACGCAGTATTTT. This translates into CASSSSAGTDTQYF.

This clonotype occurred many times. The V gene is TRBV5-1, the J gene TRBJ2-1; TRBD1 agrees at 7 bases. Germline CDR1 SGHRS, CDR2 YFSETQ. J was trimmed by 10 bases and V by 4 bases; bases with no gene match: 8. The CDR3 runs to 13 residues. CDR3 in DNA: TGCGCCAGCAGCCCGCCAGGGGGTTGGGAGCAGTTCTTC. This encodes CASSPPGGWEQFF.

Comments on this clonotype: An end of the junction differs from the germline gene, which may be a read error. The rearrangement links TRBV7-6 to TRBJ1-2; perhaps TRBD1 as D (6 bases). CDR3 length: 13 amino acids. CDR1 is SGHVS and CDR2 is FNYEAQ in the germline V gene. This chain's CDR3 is CVSTSTGHYGYTF. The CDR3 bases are TGTGTCAGCACCTCGACAGGACACTATGGCTACACCTTC.

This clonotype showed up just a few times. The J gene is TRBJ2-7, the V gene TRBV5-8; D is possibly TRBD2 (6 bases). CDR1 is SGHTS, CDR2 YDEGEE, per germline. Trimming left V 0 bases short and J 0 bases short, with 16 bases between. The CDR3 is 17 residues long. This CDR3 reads CASSLALTSGLSYEQYF. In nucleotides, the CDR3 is TGTGCCAGCAGCTTGGCCCTCACGAGCGGGCTCTCCTACGAGCAGTACTTC.

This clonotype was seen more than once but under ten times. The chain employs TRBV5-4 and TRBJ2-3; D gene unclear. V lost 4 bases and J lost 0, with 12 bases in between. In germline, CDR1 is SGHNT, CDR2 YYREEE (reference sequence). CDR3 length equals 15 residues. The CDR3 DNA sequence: TGTGCCAGCAGCCCTGAGTTGGCTAGCACAGATACGCAGTATTTT. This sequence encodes CASSPELASTDTQYF.

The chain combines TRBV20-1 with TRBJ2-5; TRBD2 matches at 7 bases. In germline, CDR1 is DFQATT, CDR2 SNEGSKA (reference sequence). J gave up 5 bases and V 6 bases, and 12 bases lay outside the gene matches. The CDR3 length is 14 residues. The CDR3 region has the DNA TGCAGTGCCCACCCGGGGGGTATCTTGGAGACCCAGTACTTC. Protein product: CSAHPGGILETQYF.

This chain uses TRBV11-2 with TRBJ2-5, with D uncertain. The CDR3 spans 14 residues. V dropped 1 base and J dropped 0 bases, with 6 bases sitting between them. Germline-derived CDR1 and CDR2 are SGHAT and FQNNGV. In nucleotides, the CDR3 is TGTGCCAGCAGCTTAGCGGGTAACCAAGAGACCCAGTACTTC. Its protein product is CASSLAGNQETQYF.

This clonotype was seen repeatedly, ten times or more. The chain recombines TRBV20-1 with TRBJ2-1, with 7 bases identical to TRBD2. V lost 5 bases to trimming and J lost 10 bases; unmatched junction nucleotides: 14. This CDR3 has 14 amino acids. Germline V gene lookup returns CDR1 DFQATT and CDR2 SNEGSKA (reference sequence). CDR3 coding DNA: TGCAGTGCTCGCCGAGAGACTAGCTCGAGGGAGCAGTTCTTC. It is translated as CSARRETSSREQFF.